The clone carrying this T cell receptor beta chain occurred once. This sample was included in a study of blood T cell repertoires in COVID-19. Overall study: Whether acute or convalescent, the COVID-19 samples came from the United States, Italy and Spain. T cells, B-cell-depleted T cells, or PBMCs provided the cDNA or gDNA that served as material.

Cohorts were determined from participant-reported clinical history. In the source study's methods: Researchers report that nucleated cell counts were estimated from reference gene primer amplification. Data came from immunoSEQ multiplex PCR; TCRdb stores just in-frame clones and leaves some out. That table gives V, J and clone size, and the DNA gave D and trimming. The sample lists some 360,000 clones; almost 90% were seen once. Germline V gene sequence: CDR1 SGHNT, CDR2 YENEEA. Trimming stripped 5 bases from V and 8 bases from J, with 28 bases between. The CDR3 consists of 18 residues. The clonotype comes from a woman aged 30 to 39 who had been exposed to COVID-19. V usage is TRBV11-3 and J usage is TRBJ2-4; D may be TRBD2 (7 bases). Sequencing was performed on PBMCs or T cells enriched from blood (not recorded which). CDR3 amino acids: CASSGQKGMWRGGDIQYF. The CDR3 region has the DNA TGTGCCAGCAGCGGGCAGAAAGGGATGTGGAGAGGGGGGGACATTCAGTACTTC.